This is a list of T cell receptor beta chains from one sample in a study of blood T cell repertoires in COVID-19. The table came from immunoSEQ multiplex PCR; TCRdb's copy has only in-frame clones and leaves some out. The sample holds about 300,000 clones, around 90% seen once. Sequenced: PBMCs or T cells enriched from blood (not recorded which). Receptors originate from a woman in her 30s who had recovered from COVID-19. Each CDR3 is given with its conserved first and last residue. A D gene is named only where the DNA matches it firmly. Clone size is given for some rows only: seen once, a few or many times, or a class if the clone is expanded.

V: TRBV19; size: .; D: TRBD2; J: TRBJ2-5; DNA: TGTGCCAGTAGTATCATGTCCAGCGGGGAAGAGACCCAGTACTTC; CDR3: CASSIMSSGEETQYF
V: TRBV7-3; size: .; D: TRBD2; J: TRBJ2-1; DNA: TGTGCCAGCAGCCCCGGGACTAGCGCTTACAATGAGCAGTTCTTC; CDR3: CASSPGTSAYNEQFF
V: TRBV27; size: .; D: .; J: TRBJ1-1; DNA: TGTGCCAGCAGTCCCTCTATGAACACTGAAGCTTTCTTT; CDR3: CASSPSMNTEAFF
V: TRBV12-3/TRBV12-4; size: .; D: .; J: TRBJ2-2; DNA: TGTGCCAGCAGTCCTCTAGACGCCGGGGAGCTGTTTTTT; CDR3: CASSPLDAGELFF
V: TRBV30; size: .; D: .; J: TRBJ1-1; DNA: TGTGCCTGGGACAGACCGAACACTGAAGCTTTCTTT; CDR3: CAWDRPNTEAFF
V: TRBV5-1; size: .; D: .; J: TRBJ2-7; DNA: TGCGCCAGCAGCTTGGATGGGGCGGAGTACTTC; CDR3: CASSLDGAEYF
V: TRBV7-9; size: few; D: TRBD1; J: TRBJ2-7; DNA: TGTGCCAGCAGCCCGTTCTGGACAGGGGGGGTGTCCTACGAGCAGTACTTC; CDR3: CASSPFWTGGVSYEQYF
V: TRBV9; size: .; D: .; J: TRBJ2-7; DNA: TGTGCCAGCAGCGTAGAGGAGTCTGGGTTTTACGAGCAGTACTTC; CDR3: CASSVEESGFYEQYF
V: TRBV3-1/TRBV3-2; size: .; D: TRBD1; J: TRBJ1-3; DNA: TGTGCCAGCAGCCAGCTACAGGGGGTCTCTGGAAACACCATATATTTT; CDR3: CASSQLQGVSGNTIYF
V: TRBV28; size: many; D: TRBD1; J: TRBJ1-6; DNA: TGTGCCAGCAGTTTATTGCAGGGACAGAATTATAATTCACCCCTCCACTTT; CDR3: CASSLLQGQNYNSPLHF
V: TRBV18; size: .; D: .; J: TRBJ1-1; DNA: TGTGCCAGCTCAGCATCAGGGAACACTGAAGCTTTCTTT; CDR3: CASSASGNTEAFF
V: TRBV19; size: .; D: .; J: TRBJ2-3; DNA: TGTGCCAGTAGGGGTAGCCTCGGATTCTCAGATACGCAGTATTTT; CDR3: CASRGSLGFSDTQYF
V: TRBV5-3; size: .; D: TRBD1; J: TRBJ1-3; DNA: TGTGCCAGAAGTGCCCAGGGGGCCCTCTCTGGAAACACCATATATTTT; CDR3: CARSAQGALSGNTIYF
V: TRBV4-3; size: .; D: .; J: TRBJ1-5; DNA: TGCGCCAGCAGCCAAGAAGAGGAAAATAGCAATCAGCCCCAGCATTTT; CDR3: CASSQEEENSNQPQHF
V: TRBV10-3; size: .; D: TRBD1; J: TRBJ2-2; DNA: TGTGCCATCAGTGAGGTTCCTTTGACAGGGCCGGGCGGAAGTCGGGAGCTGTTTTTT; CDR3: CAISEVPLTGPGGSRELFF
V: TRBV30; size: .; D: .; J: TRBJ1-3; DNA: TGTGCCTGGAGATCGTGGGAGCTCTCTGGAAACACCATATATTTT; CDR3: CAWRSWELSGNTIYF
V: TRBV7-2; size: .; D: .; J: TRBJ2-1; DNA: TGTGCCAGCACTACTAGCTATGAGCAGTTCTTC; CDR3: CASTTSYEQFF
V: TRBV6-2/TRBV6-3; size: once; D: .; J: TRBJ2-7; DNA: TGTGCCAGCAGCGGGAGCTACTACGAGCAGTACTTC; CDR3: CASSGSYYEQYF
V: TRBV6-5; size: .; D: TRBD2; J: TRBJ2-7; DNA: TGTGCCAGCAGTTACTCGAATAGCGGGGGCTACGAGCAGTACTTC; CDR3: CASSYSNSGGYEQYF
V: TRBV27; size: .; D: TRBD2; J: TRBJ2-1; DNA: TGTGCCAGCAGTTTAGCGGGAGGTTGGAATGAGCAGTTCTTC; CDR3: CASSLAGGWNEQFF
V: TRBV6-5; size: few; D: TRBD2; J: TRBJ2-1; DNA: TGTGCCAGCACCGGGACTAGCGTGCGCAATGAGCAGTTCTTC; CDR3: CASTGTSVRNEQFF
V: TRBV11-3; size: .; D: TRBD2; J: TRBJ2-1; DNA: TGTGCCAGCAGCCCACGACCCGGGACTAGCGTTAACAATGAGCAGTTCTTC; CDR3: CASSPRPGTSVNNEQFF
V: TRBV6-5; size: .; D: TRBD1; J: TRBJ2-1; DNA: TGTGCCAGCAGGAGACCGGGACAGCTCAATGAGCAGTTCTTC; CDR3: CASRRPGQLNEQFF
V: TRBV28; size: .; D: .; J: TRBJ2-5; DNA: TGTGCCAGCAGTCTCAGGGCAGGGACTTACCAAGAGACCCAGTACTTC; CDR3: CASSLRAGTYQETQYF
V: TRBV3-1/TRBV3-2; size: .; D: .; J: TRBJ1-1; DNA: TGTGCCAGCAGCCAAGGACGAATGCTCGGGGGATCCGGCACTGAAGCTTTCTTT; CDR3: CASSQGRMLGGSGTEAFF
V: TRBV2; size: once; D: .; J: TRBJ1-5; DNA: TGTGCCAGCAGTGACCCCATGACAGATAGCAATCAGCCCCAGCATTTT; CDR3: CASSDPMTDSNQPQHF
V: TRBV6-4; size: .; D: TRBD2; J: TRBJ2-3; DNA: TGTGCCAGCAGGAGCGGGAGTGGGACGCAGTATTTT; CDR3: CASRSGSGTQYF
V: TRBV2; size: .; D: .; J: TRBJ2-7; DNA: TGTGCCAGCAGCCCCCGTTCAAGCGGCACCTACGAGCAGTACTTC; CDR3: CASSPRSSGTYEQYF
V: TRBV27; size: .; D: TRBD2; J: TRBJ2-1; DNA: TGTGCCAGCAGTTTATCCGGGACTAGCGCAGCTTTATTCTCCTACAATGAGCAGTTCTTC; CDR3: CASSLSGTSAALFSYNEQFF
V: TRBV7-9; size: .; D: .; J: TRBJ1-1; DNA: TGTGCCAGCAGTCCCGGGGGTTTGAACACTGAAGCTTTCTTT; CDR3: CASSPGGLNTEAFF
V: TRBV15; size: few; D: TRBD1; J: TRBJ1-2; DNA: TGTGCCACCAGCAGAGGACAGGGGGCGGTGTATGGCTACACCTTC; CDR3: CATSRGQGAVYGYTF